The 10 T cell receptor beta chains below come from one sample, sequenced in a study of shared clonotypes between healthy human individuals (dated by TCRdb to 2020 to 2021). CD8 naive samples consisted of CD45RO-negative cells that were positively selected for CCR7, yielding a CD45RA+CCR7+ population without TemRA cells. Library preparation used the immunoSEQ multiplex PCR assay. In its TCRdb copy, this immuneACCESS table keeps in-frame sequences only and misses some clones. Where compared with another copy, unresolved V genes explain less than half of these, and the others have no known cause. Within this sample are over 750,000 clones, with roughly 96% of them counted one time only. Around 0.21% of the sample lies in the top ten. Sample: naive CD8+ T cells sorted from blood. The cell subset or site label corresponds to: CD45RA+CCR7+. These receptors all stem from a man aged 25 to 40 in good health.

This rearrangement joins TRBV18 to TRBJ1-2; perhaps TRBD1 as D (5 bases). This CDR3 spans 15 amino acids. V lost 1 base to trimming and J lost 8 bases, with 17 bases between them. Per germline, CDR1 KGHSH and CDR2 LQKENI. The chain's CDR3 is CASSPLLPREEGYTF. The CDR3 region has the DNA TGTGCCAGCTCACCACTGCTCCCCAGGGAAGAAGGCTACACCTTC.

This clone was recorded once. The CDR3 spells CATSRDGQQETQYF. The CDR3 bases are TGTGCCACCAGCAGAGATGGGCAGCAAGAGACCCAGTACTTC. The J gene is TRBJ2-5, the V gene TRBV15; D gene uncertain. V lost 0 bases and J 2 bases, leaving 7 bases between the germline ends. This CDR3 is built from 14 residues. The germline V gene encodes CDR1 LNHNV and CDR2 YYDKDF (reference sequence). Full variable domain (missing parts from reference TRBV15 and TRBJ2-5): DAMVIQNPRYQVTQFGKPVTLSCSQTLNHNVMYWYQQKSSQAPKLLFHYYDKDFNNEADTPDNFQSRRPNTSFCFLDIRSPGLGDTAMYLCATSRDGQQETQYFGPGTRLLVL.

This clone was recorded only once. The chain joins TRBV13 to TRBJ1-2; 7 bases line up with TRBD1. The junction had 7 bases not matched to a gene; V was cut back by 5 bases and J by 1 base. The CDR3 runs 15 residues. Germline-derived CDR1 and CDR2 are PRHDT and FYEKMQ (reference sequence). The CDR3 spells CASSRGTVINYGYTF. CDR3 nucleotides: TGTGCCAGCAGCCGAGGGACAGTAATTAACTATGGCTACACCTTC.

The chain carries TRBV7-2 and TRBJ2-2; D call uncertain. The CDR3 consists of 12 residues. Trimming shortened V by 5 bases and J by 9 bases, and 10 bases separated the two germline ends. Germline CDR1 and CDR2: SGHTA and FQGNSA. CDR3: CASSNRYWELFF. The CDR3 DNA is TGTGCCAGCAGCAACCGATACTGGGAGCTGTTTTTT.

In its sample, this clone was seen once. The rearrangement joins TRBV2 to TRBJ2-7, with D unresolved. Germline V CDR1 and CDR2: SNHLY, FYNNEI. The CDR3 totals 12 residues. V lost 1 base and J lost 3, with 4 bases in between. This chain's CDR3 is CASSEDNYEQYF. The CDR3 region has the DNA TGTGCCAGCAGTGAAGATAACTACGAGCAGTACTTC.

V is TRBV28 and J is TRBJ2-1, with 10 bases that match TRBD2. Germline CDR1 reads MDHEN; CDR2 reads SYDVKM. This CDR3 spans 14 amino acids. Trimming removed 6 bases from V and 5 bases from J; junction bases left unmatched: 4. CDR3 in amino acids: CASRTSGSNNEQFF. CDR3 nucleotides: TGTGCCAGCAGGACTAGCGGGTCCAACAATGAGCAGTTCTTC.

This sequence joins TRBV27 and TRBJ2-3; 7 nucleotides agree with TRBD2. V lost 2 bases and J lost 5; bases outside the gene matches: 10. Germline V lookup: CDR1 MNHEY, CDR2 SMNVEV (reference sequence). This CDR3 is built from 16 residues. CDR3 sequence reads: CASSLGTDGLEDTQYF. The CDR3 nucleotides read TGTGCCAGCAGTTTAGGGACCGACGGACTAGAAGATACGCAGTATTTT.

This chain connects TRBV7-9 to TRBJ1-2, with 7 positions matching TRBD1. With 1 base clipped from V and 4 bases from J, the junction kept 15 bases outside the gene matches. Germline V gives CDR1 SEHNR, CDR2 FQNEAQ (reference sequence). The CDR3 totals 18 residues. The CDR3 DNA is TGTGCCAGCAGCTTAGTAGGGGACAGCCTTCATCGGGTCTATGGCTACACCTTC. This gives the protein CASSLVGDSLHRVYGYTF.

The chain is built from TRBV19 and TRBJ1-5, with D unresolved. Germline V gene sequence: CDR1 LNHDA, CDR2 SQIVND (reference sequence). Trimming took off 8 bases at V and 4 bases at J, with 12 bases between the two ends. The CDR3 is 13 residues long. CDR3: CASEVALNQPQHF. The CDR3 DNA is TGTGCCAGTGAAGTAGCCCTAAATCAGCCCCAGCATTTT.

V gene TRBV7-9 combines with J gene TRBJ2-7, with D hard to call. Germline-derived CDR1 and CDR2 are SEHNR and FQNEAQ (reference sequence). Deletions cut 4 bases from V and 5 bases from J, with 6 bases between. There are 11 residues in the CDR3. The CDR3 DNA is TGTGCCAGCAGCTGGGCCGACGAGCAGTACTTC. Its protein is CASSWADEQYF.